The 17 T cell receptor beta chains below were found in one sample sequenced in a study of cytomegalovirus exposure and HLA in healthy donors. The PCR contained 60 Vbeta and 13 Jbeta primers. Sequencing used immunoSEQ multiplex PCR; TCRdb keeps in-frame clones, though not all of them. The sample has some 98,000 clones, 80% to 85% seen once. Sequencing input: PBMCs. These receptors were collected from a man in his forties in good health and CMV-seronegative.

J is TRBJ2-7 and V is TRBV29-1; the match to TRBD1 covers 8 bases. The CDR3 has 12 amino acids. Germline CDR1 is SQVTM and CDR2 is ANQGSEA. V shed 4 bases and J 2 bases; nucleotides not matched to a gene: 1. In DNA form, the CDR3 reads TGCAGCGTTGGACAGGGGACCTACGAGCAGTACTTC. Protein sequence: CSVGQGTYEQYF.

This clone was seen only once. This rearrangement joins TRBV27 to TRBJ1-2; tentative D call: TRBD1 (6 bases). Germline V gene data show CDR1 as MNHEY and CDR2 as SMNVEV (reference sequence). Trimming took off 6 bases at V and 3 bases at J, with 14 bases between the two ends. CDR3 length: 14 amino acids. CDR3 sequence (DNA): TGTGCCAGCAGAGTCAGGGGACACGACTATGGCTACACCTTC. Translated: CASRVRGHDYGYTF.

As concerns this clone: One end of the junction does not line up with germline, which may come from a read error. The chain employs TRBV30 and TRBJ1-1; D is possibly TRBD1 (6 bases). Germline-derived CDR1 and CDR2 are GTSNPN and SVGIG (reference sequence). This CDR3 region has 12 residues. CDR3 sequence: CAWSVHREKGAF. CDR3 bases: TGTGCCTGGAGTGTACACAGGGAAAAGGGAGCTTTT. The full variable domain, completed using reference TRBV30 and TRBJ1-1, is SQTIHQWPATLVQPVGSPLSLECTVEGTSNPNLYWYRQAAGRGLQLLFYSVGIGQISSEVPQNLSASRPQDRQFILSSKKLLLSDSGFYLCAWSVHREKGAFGQGTRLTVV.

With respect to this clone: The sample has other DNA sequences that encode this CDR3 too. This rearrangement joins TRBV9 to TRBJ2-1; 9 bases are shared with TRBD2. The germline V gene encodes CDR1 SGDLS and CDR2 YYNGEE. Unmatched junction bases numbered 3, after V lost 2 bases and J lost 3 bases. This CDR3 spans 15 amino acids. For the CDR3, the DNA is TGTGCCAGCAGCGTTGGTAGCGGGGGCTACAATGAGCAGTTCTTC. Translated, it gives CASSVGSGGYNEQFF.

V and J are TRBV7-9 and TRBJ1-4; D is ambiguous. The V and J ends lost 2 bases and 4 bases respectively, with 8 bases between them. CDR1 is SEHNR, CDR2 FQNEAQ, per germline (reference sequence). The CDR3 is made up of 14 amino acids. CDR3 region: CASSLRVDNEKLFF. The CDR3 bases are TGTGCCAGCAGCTTACGGGTTGATAATGAAAAACTGTTTTTT.

V is TRBV2 and J is TRBJ1-1; D call uncertain. Germline V gene lookup returns CDR1 SNHLY and CDR2 FYNNEI. This CDR3 is built from 12 residues. V lost 4 bases and J lost 7, with 10 bases in between. For the CDR3, the DNA is TGTGCCAGCAGTGTCGGTGGGCGTGAAGCTTTCTTT. Protein: CASSVGGREAFF.

This chain links TRBV5-1 with TRBJ1-2; 7 nucleotides align to TRBD1. The CDR3 runs 14 residues. Germline V lookup: CDR1 SGHRS, CDR2 YFSETQ. With V trimmed by 4 bases and J by 7 bases, 10 bases remained unmatched. The CDR3 bases are TGCGCCAGCAGCCAGACAGGGTCTCCGCCTGGCTACACCTTC. Its protein is CASSQTGSPPGYTF.

The chain joins TRBV2 to TRBJ1-5, with a possible D match to TRBD1 (5 bases). Trimming left V 2 bases short and J 6 bases short, with 17 bases between. This CDR3 is 16 amino acids long. Germline assignment: CDR1 SNHLY and CDR2 FYNNEI. Written as DNA, the CDR3 is TGTGCCAGCAGTGAATGGGCCTCCCAGGGAGGTCAGCCCCAGCATTTT. The encoded protein is CASSEWASQGGQPQHF. Looking up the rest from reference TRBV2 and TRBJ1-5 gives the full variable domain: EPEVTQTPSHQVTQMGQEVILRCVPISNHLYFYWYRQILGQKVEFLVSFYNNEISEKSEIFDDQFSVERPDGSNFTLKIRSTKLEDSAMYFCASSEWASQGGQPQHFGDGTRLSIL.

The rearrangement joins TRBV7-2 to TRBJ2-3; 9 bases fit TRBD1. Germline CDR1 SGHTA, CDR2 FQGNSA. Germline trimming cut 4 bases from V and 2 bases from J; bases unmatched to any gene: 13. The CDR3 has 18 residues. CDR3 in amino acids: CASSSGQGIRIDTDTQYF. CDR3 nucleotides: TGTGCCAGCAGCTCGGGACAGGGTATTAGGATTGACACAGATACGCAGTATTTT.

This clone has just a few counts. This chain links TRBV6-7 with TRBJ2-5; D is unclear. TRBV6-7 is recorded as an ORF, its role being uncertain. With 7 bases removed from V and 3 bases from J, the gap between germline ends came to 6 bases. The CDR3 loop spans 11 amino acids. The CDR3 bases are TGTGCCAGCAACACCGAAGAGACCCAGTACTTC. It specifies CASNTEETQYF.

The chain combines TRBV28 with TRBJ1-2, with D unresolved. Per germline, CDR1 MDHEN and CDR2 SYDVKM. V gave up 3 bases and J gave up 2 bases, with 10 bases separating them. The CDR3 spans 14 residues. CDR3 bases: TGTGCCAGCAGTTTGAACAGATTCAACTATGGCTACACCTTC. Translated: CASSLNRFNYGYTF.

This rearrangement joins TRBV6-5 to TRBJ2-2; TRBD2 matches at 9 bases. The germline V gene encodes CDR1 MNHEY and CDR2 SVGAGI. The CDR3 is made up of 13 amino acids. V shed 7 bases and J 6 bases; nucleotides not matched to a gene: 3. The CDR3 spells CASTRLAAGELFF. The CDR3, as DNA: TGTGCCAGCACCCGACTAGCGGCCGGGGAGCTGTTTTTT.

The chain carries TRBV5-4 and TRBJ2-2; the D is unclear. Germline values: CDR1 SGHNT, CDR2 YYREEE (reference sequence). Trimming pared 4 bases from V and 6 bases from J, leaving 7 bases between. This CDR3 is 12 amino acids long. CDR3 nucleotides: TGTGCCAGCAGCGAGCTGTCCGGGGAGCTGTTTTTT. As protein: CASSELSGELFF. Based on the CDR3 plus reference TRBV5-4 and TRBJ2-2, the full variable domain is ETGVTQSPTHLIKTRGQQVTLRCSSQSGHNTVSWYQQALGQGPQFIFQYYREEENGRGNFPPRFSGLQFPNYSSELNVNALELDDSALYLCASSELSGELFFGEGSRLTVL.

As to this clone: The identical CDR3 is also encoded by other nucleotide sequences in the sample. V is TRBV2 and J is TRBJ1-5, with a tentative D call TRBD1 (6 bases). Deletions cut 6 bases from V and 5 bases from J, with 11 bases between. Germline V gene lookup returns CDR1 SNHLY and CDR2 FYNNEI. This CDR3 is 13 amino acids long. The CDR3 reads CASRPGVYQPQHF. The CDR3 DNA reads as TGTGCCAGCAGGCCAGGGGTTTATCAGCCCCAGCATTTT.

The V call is TRBV6-1, the J call TRBJ1-2, with TRBD1 matching over 8 bases. This CDR3 has 14 amino acids. CDR1 and CDR2 from the germline V gene are MNHNS and SASEGT. V lost 2 bases to trimming and J lost 7 bases; unmatched junction nucleotides: 6. CDR3 sequence reads: CASSERTGRLGYTF. DNA for the CDR3: TGTGCCAGCAGTGAAAGGACAGGGCGCCTTGGCTACACCTTC.

The V and J genes are TRBV27 and TRBJ2-1; D is undetermined. The length of the CDR3 is 14 residues. The V gene's germline CDR1 is MNHEY and CDR2 SMNVEV (reference sequence). V was trimmed by 0 bases and J by 7 bases, leaving 10 bases between them. CDR3 region: CASSLSGYSNEQFF. As DNA, the CDR3 is TGTGCCAGCAGTTTATCGGGCTATTCGAATGAGCAGTTCTTC.

The V gene is TRBV4-1, the J gene TRBJ1-2, with a possible D match to TRBD1 (6 bases). Germline loops: CDR1 MGHRA, CDR2 YSYEKL. This CDR3 comprises 15 residues. V lost 4 bases and J 5 bases, leaving 17 bases between the germline ends. DNA of the CDR3: TGCGCCAGCAGCCCCCCGATGGGGGCGTCGTATGGCTACACCTTC. Residues: CASSPPMGASYGYTF.